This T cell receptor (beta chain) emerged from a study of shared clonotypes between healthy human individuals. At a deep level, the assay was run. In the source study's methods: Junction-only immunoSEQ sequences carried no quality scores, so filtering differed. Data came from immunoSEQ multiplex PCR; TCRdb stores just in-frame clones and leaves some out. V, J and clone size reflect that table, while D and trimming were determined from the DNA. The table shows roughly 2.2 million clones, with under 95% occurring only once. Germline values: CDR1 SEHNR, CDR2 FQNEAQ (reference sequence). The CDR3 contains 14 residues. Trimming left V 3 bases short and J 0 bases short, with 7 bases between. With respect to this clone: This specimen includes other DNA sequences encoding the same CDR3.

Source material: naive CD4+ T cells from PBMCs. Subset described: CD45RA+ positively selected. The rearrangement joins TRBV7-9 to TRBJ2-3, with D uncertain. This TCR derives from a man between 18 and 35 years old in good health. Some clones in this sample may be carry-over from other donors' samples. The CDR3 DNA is TGTGCCAGCAGCTTGGGGATCAGCACAGATACGCAGTATTTT. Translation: CASSLGISTDTQYF.